The present T cell receptor (beta chain) was sequenced within a study of T cell responses to AZD1222 COVID-19 vaccine. The overall study: Pooled in the analysis were second doses at about 4 or about 12 weeks.

The CDR3 consists of 13 residues. V was shortened by 5 bases and J by 0 bases, with 5 bases between the two germline ends. Germline CDR1 SEHNR, CDR2 FQNEAQ (reference sequence). Regarding this clone: Its antigen is unknown.

Sequencing was performed with immunoSEQ multiplex PCR; in TCRdb, only in-frame clones are kept and a portion is missing. The table has over 130,000 clones, more than 90% seen once. Notes on the study in general: White British people made up most donors, females outnumbered males, and clonal diversity was possibly underestimated.

The V and J genes are TRBV7-9 and TRBJ1-5, with no clear D. Sequences were derived from peripheral blood, sampled on day 0 of AZD1222 vaccination. This TCR was recovered from an adult in good health. CDR3 sequence: CASSPYSNQPQHF. The CDR3 nucleotides read TGTGCCAGCAGCCCCTATAGCAATCAGCCCCAGCATTTT.